These 14 T cell receptor beta chains were all obtained from the same sample, sequenced in a study of T cell repertoires in cytomegalovirus infection. The antigens of these receptors remain unknown. TCRdb ran MiXCR on the reads and lists one entry per CDR3 protein. The data hold fewer than 1,000,000 distinct CDR3 sequences, with approximately 31% observed a single time. The sequences come from cultured CD8+ T cells from PBMCs, collected from culture after CMV antigen stimulation. These TCRs come from a human donor in good health (CMV status not recorded). Some clones in this sample may be carry-over from other donors' samples.

As concerns this clonotype: The junction and the germline gene differ at one end; a read error may be behind it. The rearrangement links TRBV12-3 or TRBV12-4 to TRBJ2-7, with D perhaps TRBD2 (6 bases). The CDR3 spans 13 residues. CDR3 bases: TGTGTCAGCAGATCCCGGGACTCCCACGAGCAGTACTTC. It is translated as CVSRSRDSHEQYF.

This clonotype was observed many times. The chain employs TRBV7-9 and TRBJ2-6; 7 positions agree with TRBD1. Trimming removed 2 bases from V and 0 bases from J; junction bases left unmatched: 4. This CDR3 has 17 residues. Germline V lookup: CDR1 SEHNR, CDR2 FQNEAQ (reference sequence). This chain's CDR3 is CASSLRQGSSGANVLTF. CDR3 coding DNA: TGTGCCAGCAGCTTAAGACAGGGAAGCTCTGGGGCCAACGTCCTGACTTTC.

The DNA of the CDR3 is TGCAGTGCTAGCCCCGGACAGGTATTAGGCGAGCAGTACGTC. It specifies CSASPGQVLGEQYV. The chain couples TRBV20-1 to TRBJ2-7; 7 bases line up with TRBD1. The V gene's germline CDR1 is DFQATT and CDR2 SNEGSKA (reference sequence). The CDR3 spans 14 residues. With 3 bases clipped from V and 6 bases from J, the junction kept 11 bases outside the gene matches.

This clonotype appeared a single time. The chain links TRBV12-5 to TRBJ1-1, with D possibly being TRBD1 (5 bases). The CDR3 contains 18 residues. Germline assignment: CDR1 LGHNT and CDR2 FRNRAP. The V end was cut by 3 bases, the J end by 0 bases, with 20 bases between. In DNA form, the CDR3 reads TGTGCTAGTGGTTTCGGGGGGGAGGGGAGCTCCATGAACACTGAAGCTTTCTTT. Encoded protein: CASGFGGEGSSMNTEAFF.

The table lists this clonotype with many counts. V is TRBV7-8 and J is TRBJ2-3; D gene ambiguous. This CDR3 spans 13 amino acids. The V end lost 8 bases, the J end lost 3 bases, and 12 bases lay between the germline ends. Germline lookup yields CDR1 SGHVS and CDR2 FQNEAQ. In nucleotides, the CDR3 is TGTGCCAGCTGCGAAACGTGGACAGATACGCAGTATTTT. Its protein product is CASCETWTDTQYF.

This clonotype came up a few times. The chain couples TRBV6-1 to TRBJ1-1; weak D call: TRBD1 (6 bases). Germline CDR1 reads MNHNS; CDR2 reads SASEGT. This CDR3 is 17 amino acids long. V lost 5 bases and J lost 4, with 23 bases in between. The CDR3 region has the DNA TGTGCCAGCAGTCCCCAGAGGGGGTTTGGGCCGGGCACTGAAGCTTTCTTT. This sequence encodes CASSPQRGFGPGTEAFF.

V gene TRBV6-2 or TRBV6-3 combines with J gene TRBJ2-7, with no clear D. Looked up from germline, CDR1 is MNHEY and CDR2 is SVGEGT. The CDR3 has 13 amino acids. Trimming shortened V by 5 bases and J by 3 bases, and 11 bases separated the two germline ends. The CDR3, as DNA: TGTGCCAGCAGTCCCAGCCCTTTCTACGAGCAGTACGTC. This translates into CASSPSPFYEQYV.

This clonotype was counted between two and nine times. The rearrangement links TRBV7-9 to TRBJ2-3; no definite D call. V lost 5 bases to trimming and J lost 2 bases, with 11 bases between them. The CDR3 is 14 amino acids. From germline, CDR1 is SEHNR and CDR2 FQNEAQ (reference sequence). The CDR3 here is CASSTRTDTDTQYF. The CDR3 DNA sequence: TGTGCCAGCAGCACCAGAACTGACACAGATACGCAGTATTTT.

The chain joins TRBV11-2 to TRBJ2-2; D not resolved. The CDR3 has 11 residues. From germline, CDR1 is SGHAT and CDR2 FQNNGV. Trimming shortened V by 8 bases and J by 5 bases, and 6 bases separated the two germline ends. The CDR3: CASYSTGELFF. In DNA, the CDR3 is TGTGCCAGCTATTCGACCGGGGAGCTGTTTTTT.

The sample holds a few counts of this clonotype. This rearrangement joins TRBV2 to TRBJ2-1, with no clear D. Trimming took 3 bases from V and 7 from J, leaving 10 bases between them. The germline CDR1 and CDR2 sequences are SNHLY and FYNNEI. CDR3 length equals 13 residues. The CDR3 region is CASSDRYWNEQFF. The CDR3 DNA reads TGTGCCAGCAGTGACCGATATTGGAATGAGCAGTTCTTC.

The chain recombines TRBV7-9 with TRBJ2-3; D gene unclear. The CDR3 totals 15 residues. Germline-derived CDR1 and CDR2 are SEHNR and FQNEAQ (reference sequence). V was trimmed by 3 bases and J by 4 bases, leaving 14 bases between them. The CDR3 spells CASSLSSFASDTQYF. CDR3 nucleotides: TGTGCCAGCAGCTTGTCCAGCTTTGCATCAGATACGCAGTATTTT.

The rearrangement links TRBV20-1 to TRBJ1-1; a possible D gene is TRBD1 (6 bases). Germline loops: CDR1 DFQATT, CDR2 SNEGSKA (reference sequence). Trimming stripped 0 bases from V and 4 bases from J, with 12 bases between. The CDR3 is 14 residues long. CDR3 amino acids: CSARDWGLGTEAFF. The CDR3 region has the DNA TGCAGTGCTAGAGATTGGGGGCTCGGCACTGAAGCTTTCTTT.

V gene TRBV4-3 combines with J gene TRBJ1-2, with 9 positions matching TRBD1. V trimming: 3 bases; J trimming: 7 bases; junction bases outside the gene matches: 12. There are 16 residues in the CDR3. The germline V gene has CDR1 LGHNA and CDR2 YSLEER. Written as DNA, the CDR3 is TGCGCCAGCAGCCAGGATACAGGGGGCTTCCCCCTTGGCTACACCTTC. Residues: CASSQDTGGFPLGYTF.

This clonotype occurred many times. This chain connects TRBV7-9 to TRBJ2-1; no definite D call. V shed 1 base and J shed 3 bases, with 7 bases lying between them. There are 14 residues in the CDR3. The germline V gene has CDR1 SEHNR and CDR2 FQNEAQ (reference sequence). CDR3 DNA sequence: TGTGCCAGCAGCTTAGGGCAGTTCTACAATGAGCAGTTCTTC. Translated, it gives CASSLGQFYNEQFF.